Listed here are 12 T cell receptor beta chains from one sample, sequenced in a study of cytomegalovirus exposure and HLA in healthy donors. The study ran its PCR with 60 Vbeta and 13 Jbeta primers. Only in-frame clones appear in the TCRdb table, and some are missing; sequencing was by immunoSEQ multiplex PCR. The sample has around 140,000 clones, 79% seen once. The sequenced sample consisted of PBMCs. All receptors come from a male donor in good health and CMV-seronegative.

The chain links TRBV13 to TRBJ2-1; 14 bases agree with TRBD2. The CDR3 has 17 amino acids. From germline, CDR1 is PRHDT and CDR2 FYEKMQ (reference sequence). After removal of 4 bases from V and 5 bases from J, the junction contained 7 bases not matched to a gene. The CDR3 nucleotides are TGTGCCAGCAGCTCGCCCGGACTAGCGGGGGGCCACAATGAGCAGTTCTTC. This translates into CASSSPGLAGGHNEQFF.

On this clone itself: Other DNA sequences in the same sample also yield this CDR3. The rearrangement uses TRBV7-9 and TRBJ1-6; D gene unclear. V lost 1 base to trimming and J lost 7 bases, with 8 bases between them. The CDR3 totals 14 residues. CDR1 is SEHNR and CDR2 is FQNEAQ in the germline V gene (reference sequence). CDR3 region: CASSLEQLNSPLHF. In nucleotides, the CDR3 is TGTGCCAGCAGCTTAGAACAGCTCAATTCACCCCTCCACTTT.

The V call is TRBV27, the J call TRBJ1-1; tentatively, D is TRBD1 (5 bases). The CDR3 is 15 residues long. Germline CDR1 and CDR2: MNHEY and SMNVEV (reference sequence). V lost 2 bases to trimming and J lost 0 bases, with 10 bases between them. The CDR3 nucleotides read TGTGCCAGCAGTTTAATTGGGGGGATGAACACTGAAGCTTTCTTT. It is translated as CASSLIGGMNTEAFF.

V is TRBV30 and J is TRBJ2-2; 7 bases align to TRBD1. CDR1 is GTSNPN, CDR2 SVGIG, per germline (reference sequence). The CDR3 covers 14 residues. V lost 5 bases and J lost 4; bases outside the gene matches: 7. The CDR3 here is CAWGAHRGTGELFF. CDR3 sequence (DNA): TGTGCCTGGGGGGCCCACAGGGGCACCGGGGAGCTGTTTTTT.

This clone occurred a few times. V usage is TRBV6-5 and J usage is TRBJ2-7; 7 bases match TRBD1. Trimming cost V 2 bases and J 1 base; bases outside gene matches: 5. This CDR3 comprises 15 residues. Germline V gene sequence: CDR1 MNHEY, CDR2 SVGAGI. For the CDR3, the DNA is TGTGCCAGCAGTTACGGGTGGGACAGTTCCTACGAGCAGTACTTC. Translation: CASSYGWDSSYEQYF.

The chain recombines TRBV9 with TRBJ1-2; 11 nucleotides align to TRBD1. The CDR3 is 15 amino acids. The V and J ends lost 3 bases and 8 bases, in that order; junction bases with no gene match: 9. The germline V gene has CDR1 SGDLS and CDR2 YYNGEE. The CDR3 protein is CASSAGQGAARGYTF. DNA of the CDR3: TGTGCCAGCAGCGCCGGACAGGGGGCGGCTCGGGGCTACACCTTC.

This chain uses TRBV19 with TRBJ1-6; possibly TRBD1 for D (6 bases). The germline CDR1 and CDR2 sequences are LNHDA and SQIVND (reference sequence). Deletions cut 10 bases from V and 0 bases from J, with 10 bases between. The CDR3 sequence is 14 residues long. CDR3 coding DNA: TGTGCCACCCAGGGGAGCTCCTATAATTCACCCCTCCACTTT. Amino acid sequence: CATQGSSYNSPLHF.

The chain carries TRBV14 and TRBJ2-7; tentatively, D is TRBD2 (7 bases). The length of the CDR3 is 14 residues. V was trimmed by 1 base and J by 6 bases, leaving 13 bases between them. Germline-derived CDR1 and CDR2 are SGHDN and FVKESK. The DNA of the CDR3 is TGTGCCAGCAGCCAAGTGGGGGGGCTTGCCGAGCAGTACTTC. Encoded protein: CASSQVGGLAEQYF.

V usage is TRBV4-3 and J usage is TRBJ1-3, with D unclear. Trimming took off 1 base at V and 0 bases at J, with 7 bases between the two ends. The CDR3 is 15 amino acids. Germline V gene sequence: CDR1 LGHNA, CDR2 YSLEER. Here the CDR3 DNA reads TGCGCCAGCAGCCAAGTAGCGACCTCTGGAAACACCATATATTTT. Encoded protein: CASSQVATSGNTIYF.

In this sample, this clone turned up a few times. V gene TRBV10-1 combines with J gene TRBJ1-6; D uncertain. This CDR3 contains 13 residues. CDR1 WNHNN and CDR2 SYGVQD come from the germline V gene (reference sequence). The V gene lost 4 bases and the J gene lost 7 bases, with 8 bases spanning the gap. The CDR3: CASSVAGNSPLHF. CDR3 bases: TGCGCCAGCAGTGTGGCCGGGAATTCACCCCTCCACTTT.

J is TRBJ2-3 and V is TRBV5-6; the match to TRBD2 covers 11 bases. The length of the CDR3 is 15 residues. J gave up 2 bases and V 4 bases, and 3 bases lay outside the gene matches. Germline lookup yields CDR1 SGHDT and CDR2 YYEEEE. The CDR3 nucleotides are TGTGCCAGCAGCGAGACTAGCGGGGTCACAGATACGCAGTATTTT. Amino acid sequence: CASSETSGVTDTQYF.

J is TRBJ2-1 and V is TRBV4-3; TRBD1 aligns across 8 bases. CDR1 LGHNA and CDR2 YSLEER come from the germline V gene. The V segment lost 0 bases and the J segment 0 bases; nucleotides outside the gene matches: 4. The CDR3 contains 17 residues. The CDR3 DNA sequence: TGCGCCAGCAGCCAAGACCCACAGGGGGGCTCCTACAATGAGCAGTTCTTC. It codes for CASSQDPQGGSYNEQFF.